The source of this T cell receptor (beta chain) is a study of blood T cell repertoires in COVID-19. As for the study in general: Spain, Italy and the United States supplied samples that represented acute and convalescent COVID-19. T cells, B-cell-depleted T cells, or PBMCs supplied cDNA or gDNA.

Only in-frame clones appear in the TCRdb table, and some are missing; sequencing was by immunoSEQ multiplex PCR. This sample yields some 200,000 clones, of which 86% are seen a single time; 3.5% to 4.5% belongs to the top ten. The study assigned cohorts using participant-reported clinical history. The sequencing input was PBMCs or T cells enriched from blood (not recorded which). This receptor was taken from a woman aged 40 to 55 with acute COVID-19.

CDR3 residues: CASRSAGATGGYTF. The CDR3 DNA sequence: TGTGCCAGCAGGTCCGCGGGGGCAACTGGTGGCTACACCTTC. The chain carries TRBV6-5 and TRBJ1-2; D possibly corresponds to TRBD1 (6 bases). From germline, CDR1 is MNHEY and CDR2 SVGAGI. Trimming removed 6 bases from V and 7 bases from J, with 18 bases in between. CDR3 length equals 14 residues.